This TCR beta chain comes out of a study of beta chain features in type 1 diabetes. Study in general: When patients were set against healthy donors, age, gender and cell yields were similar. Findings of the study overall: The similarity of naive, central memory and Treg TCRB repertoires appeared greater among patients than among healthy donors.

The V gene lost 4 bases and the J gene lost 1 base, with 10 bases spanning the gap. Germline assignment: CDR1 SGHNT and CDR2 YYREEE (reference sequence). The CDR3 runs to 14 residues. This clone was detected only a few times. Its antigen is as yet unknown. Other DNA sequences in this sample translate to the same CDR3. The entirety of the isolated RNA underwent reverse transcription, so expressed TCRB transcripts were sequenced. Some clones are missing from TCRdb's copy, which holds only in-frame ones; the method was immunoSEQ multiplex PCR. The sample yields about 620,000 clones, roughly a sixth seen once. Sorting based on CD45RO/CCR7/CD25/CD127/CD95/CD27 separated CD4+ naive, central memory, regulatory and stem cell-like memory cells. Over 95% purity was reached by all sorted populations.

The clonotype originates from a man younger than 35 in good health. V gene TRBV5-4 combines with J gene TRBJ2-3; D may be TRBD2 (5 bases). The sample taken for sequencing was naive CD4+ T cells from blood. The chain's CDR3 is CASSLAGGTDTQYF. The DNA of the CDR3 is TGTGCCAGCAGCCTGGCGGGTGGCACAGATACGCAGTATTTT.